The clone carrying this T cell receptor (beta chain) has more than one count but fewer than ten. Antigen unknown. This specimen comes from a study of T cells in localized non-small cell lung cancer. Study results and limitations: The highest T cell clonality was in uninvolved adjacent lung, above tumor. One tumor region alone was sequenced, and heterogeneity therefore remains possible.

The method was immunoSEQ multiplex PCR; TCRdb's version includes in-frame clones alone and lacks a portion of them. The data contain about 950 clones, nearly 25% of them singletons. V shed 2 bases and J shed 3 bases, with 7 bases lying between them. The length of the CDR3 is 14 residues. The germline CDR1 and CDR2 sequences are MNHGY and SAAAGT. Sequences were derived from normal lung tissue next to the tumor, sampled before any cancer treatment. V gene TRBV6-8 combines with J gene TRBJ2-2; D unresolved. The source is a female donor over 55 with stage I lung adenocarcinoma. Here the CDR3 DNA reads TGTGCCAGCAGTTACGAACTTGACACCGGGGAGCTGTTTTTT. Translating it yields CASSYELDTGELFF.